The count of the clone carrying this TCR beta chain is one. The antigen is unknown. As originally analysed: Quality scores were absent from the junction-only immunoSEQ sequences, so filtering differed. Clones were sequenced by immunoSEQ multiplex PCR, and TCRdb holds only the in-frame ones, with some missing. D and trimming come from the DNA, and the V and J calls and clone size come from that table. The sample records almost 750,000 clones, roughly 72% being singletons. The data originate from a study of shared clonotypes between healthy human individuals. The overall study: The cohort had two women and a few men, ages 18 to 49. General observations from the study: Having only a few donors restricted how much genetic and exposure-history diversity was captured.

Every contributor of samples was a Caucasian grown-up residing in Nashville, Tennessee. Germline lookup yields CDR1 MNHEY and CDR2 SMNVEV (reference sequence). V shed 5 bases and J 14 bases; nucleotides not matched to a gene: 14. CDR3 length: 15 amino acids. J is TRBJ2-1 and V is TRBV27, with 11 positions matching TRBD2. Material: memory CD4+ T cells sorted from blood. Subset defined: CD45RA-negative fraction. This sequence originates from a woman aged 25 to 39 in good health. CDR3 sequence reads: CASSPAGTSGIREFF. The DNA for the CDR3 is TGTGCCAGCAGTCCAGCCGGGACTAGCGGCATCAGGGAGTTCTTC.